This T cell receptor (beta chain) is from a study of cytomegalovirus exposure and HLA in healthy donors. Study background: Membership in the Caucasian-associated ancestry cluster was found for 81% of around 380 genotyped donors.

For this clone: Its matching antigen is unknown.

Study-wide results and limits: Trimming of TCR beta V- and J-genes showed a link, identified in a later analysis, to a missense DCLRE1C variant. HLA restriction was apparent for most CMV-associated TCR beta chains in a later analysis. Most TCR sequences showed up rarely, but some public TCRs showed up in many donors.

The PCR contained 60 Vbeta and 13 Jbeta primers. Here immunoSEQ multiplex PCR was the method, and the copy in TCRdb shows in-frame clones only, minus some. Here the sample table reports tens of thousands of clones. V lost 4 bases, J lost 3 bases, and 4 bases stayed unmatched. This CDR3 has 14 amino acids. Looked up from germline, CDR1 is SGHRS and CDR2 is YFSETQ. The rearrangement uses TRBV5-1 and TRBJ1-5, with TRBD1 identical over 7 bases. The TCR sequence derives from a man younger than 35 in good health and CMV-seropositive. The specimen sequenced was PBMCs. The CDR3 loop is CASSPGQDNQPQHF. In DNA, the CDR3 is TGCGCCAGCAGCCCCGGACAGGACAATCAGCCCCAGCATTTT. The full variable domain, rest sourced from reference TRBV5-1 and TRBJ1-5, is KAGVTQTPRYLIKTRGQQVTLSCSPISGHRSVSWYQQTPGQGLQFLFEYFSETQRNKGNFPGRFSGRQFSNSRSEMNVSTLELGDSALYLCASSPGQDNQPQHFGDGTRLSIL.